This TCR beta chain came from a study of blood T cell dynamics during melanoma immunotherapy. The V end was cut by 2 bases, the J end by 7 bases, with 2 bases between. CDR1 MNHEY and CDR2 SVGAGI come from the germline V gene. The CDR3 is 11 residues long. The time point was: pre-treatment baseline. Sampling occurred pretreatment (T0) and at week 3 (W3), after cycle one of checkpoint blockade. TCRdb keeps only in-frame clones here, not all; method: immunoSEQ multiplex PCR. The repertoire holds some 13,000 clones, with about 90% as singletons. This sample comprised effector memory CD8+ T cells from blood, obtained from a patient treated with checkpoint blockade. V gene TRBV6-5 combines with J gene TRBJ2-2; unclear D gene. This TCR was sampled from a human donor with melanoma. CDR3: CASSYLGELFF. Here the CDR3 DNA reads TGTGCCAGCAGTTACCTCGGGGAGCTGTTTTTT.